A selection of T cell receptor beta chains follows, all from one sample in a study of T cells in localized non-small cell lung cancer. TCRdb's copy holds only in-frame clones and misses some; the assay was immunoSEQ multiplex PCR. Of 100,000 or so clones listed, around 90% are singletons. Here the sequenced sample was PBMCs, taken before any cancer treatment. The receptors stem from a woman between 35 and 70 years old with stage II squamous cell lung carcinoma. Both conserved end residues are part of each CDR3. Fields, in order: clone size, D gene, J gene, V gene, CDR3 DNA, CDR3 protein. A D gene is named only where the DNA matches it firmly. Clone size is stated in some rows and not others, as once, few, many or a class when expanded.

>.|TRBD1|TRBJ2-7|TRBV6-1
TGTGCCAGCAGTGAAGCGTCCGGACAGGTTGCCCCCTACGAGCAGTACTTC
CASSEASGQVAPYEQYF
>.|TRBD1|TRBJ1-4|TRBV6-5
TGTGCCAGCAGTCGACAGGGGAGAGGGGAAAAACTGTTTTTT
CASSRQGRGEKLFF
>.|.|TRBJ1-5|TRBV6-1
TGTGCCAGCAGTGAAGGGAGGCAGGGAAGGGGCAATCAGCCCCAGCATTTT
CASSEGRQGRGNQPQHF
>.|.|TRBJ2-1|TRBV6-5
TGTGCCAGCAGTTACTCGGGATACAATGAGCAGTTCTTC
CASSYSGYNEQFF
>.|.|TRBJ2-1|TRBV11-1
TGTGCCAGCAGCACCGTGATAGGTCACAATGAGCAGTTCTTC
CASSTVIGHNEQFF
>.|.|TRBJ1-1|TRBV25-1
TGTGCCAGCAGTGAATATTTAAGCGCTGAAGCTTTCTTT
CASSEYLSAEAFF
>.|TRBD2|TRBJ2-1|TRBV11-2
TGTGCCAGCAGCTCGCAGAGCGGGACGCAGTTCTTC
CASSSQSGTQFF
>once|.|TRBJ1-6|TRBV28
TGTGCCAGCAGTTTTAATGGGCCAGGAGATAATTCACCCCTCCACTTT
CASSFNGPGDNSPLHF
>.|.|TRBJ2-6|TRBV19
TGTGCCAGTAGTATCGGCCCCTTGCGGGGCCCCAGGGCTGGGCCTGGGGCCAACGTCCTGACTTTC
CASSIGPLRGPRAGPGANVLTF
>.|TRBD1|TRBJ1-2|TRBV5-6
TGTGCCAGCAGGGGGGACAGGGAGAGGTCGGCTAACTATGGCTACACCTTC
CASRGDRERSANYGYTF
>.|TRBD1|TRBJ1-4|TRBV2
TGTGCCAGCAGTGAAAGGGACAGGGAACACGAAAAACTGTTTTTT
CASSERDREHEKLFF
>once|TRBD1|TRBJ1-2|TRBV28
TGTGCCAGCAGTTTATCGACAGGGGGCTATGGCTACACCTTC
CASSLSTGGYGYTF
>.|.|TRBJ2-5|TRBV9
TGTGCCAGCAGCGTAGGGGGGCAGGGTGGAGAGACCCAGTACTTC
CASSVGGQGGETQYF
>once|TRBD2|TRBJ2-3|TRBV30
TGTGCCTGGGACAGCGGGAGGGCTAGCACAGATACGCAGTATTTT
CAWDSGRASTDTQYF
>.|.|TRBJ2-2|TRBV19
TGTGCCAGTAGTATCGACAGTTTTCTGAACACCGGGGAGCTGTTTTTT
CASSIDSFLNTGELFF
>.|.|TRBJ1-5|TRBV4-1
TGCGCCAGCAGCCAAGGACGGACCGGCGGGCCCCAGCATTTT
CASSQGRTGGPQHF
>once|.|TRBJ2-1|TRBV12-5
TGTGCTAGTGGTTTAGGCGGAGCCTACAATGAGCAGTTCTTC
CASGLGGAYNEQFF
>.|.|TRBJ1-6|TRBV14
TGTGCCAGCAGCCAAGATCTTCTGGGACGGAAAAATTCACCCCTCCACTTT
CASSQDLLGRKNSPLHF
>.|.|TRBJ2-7|TRBV15
TGTGCCACCAGCAGATTCCTAGAAGGTAATGAGCAGTACTTC
CATSRFLEGNEQYF
>.|TRBD1|TRBJ1-1|TRBV7-9
TGTGCCAGCAGCCCGGGACAGGGAAAGACTGAAGCTTTCTTT
CASSPGQGKTEAFF
>.|TRBD2|TRBJ2-3|TRBV6-6
TGTGCCAGCAGCCCCGGGACTAGCGCAGATACGCAGTATTTT
CASSPGTSADTQYF
>.|.|TRBJ1-1|TRBV7-8
TGTGCCAGCAGCTTACGAGAGGGTAACACTGAAGCTTTCTTT
CASSLREGNTEAFF
>.|.|TRBJ2-5|TRBV5-4
TGTGCCAGCAGCTTACAAACGGGTGCTGAGACCCAGTACTTC
CASSLQTGAETQYF
>.|.|TRBJ2-5|TRBV25-1
TGTGCCAGCGAGCAGCAGACCCAGTACTTC
CASEQQTQYF
>.|.|TRBJ1-1|TRBV11-2
TGTGCCAGCAGCTTACATGGAGGAGGGAGGGGGGCTGAAGCTTTCTTT
CASSLHGGGRGAEAFF
>.|.|TRBJ1-2|TRBV28
TGTGCCAGCAGTTTAGGTTGGGGGGAGGGTGGCTACACCTTC
CASSLGWGEGGYTF
>.|.|TRBJ2-1|TRBV6-6
TGTGCCAGCAGCCGAGACAGTTACAATGAGCAGTTCTTC
CASSRDSYNEQFF
>.|TRBD2|TRBJ2-5|TRBV5-1
TGCGCCAGCAGCTCGATAGCGGGAGGGATAGAGACCCAGTACTTC
CASSSIAGGIETQYF
>.|.|TRBJ1-1|TRBV6-6
TGTGCCAGCAGTTCCGGACAGTCCTGGAGTGAAGCTTTCTTT
CASSSGQSWSEAFF
>.|.|TRBJ1-1|TRBV28
TGTGCCAGCAGTTTATTGGGCCGGGAAGCTTTCTTT
CASSLLGREAFF
>.|.|TRBJ2-7|TRBV5-6
TGTGCCAGCAGCTTGTATCAGAACTCCTACGAGCAGTACTTC
CASSLYQNSYEQYF
>.|TRBD2|TRBJ2-1|TRBV7-2
TGTGCCAGCAGCTCCTACTTAGCGGGGGCCTACAATGAGCAGTTCTTC
CASSSYLAGAYNEQFF
>once|.|TRBJ1-1|TRBV5-1
TGCGCCAGCAAAGCAGGGAGTGGGAACACTGAAGCTTTCTTT
CASKAGSGNTEAFF
>.|.|TRBJ2-1|TRBV4-1
TGCGCCAGCAGCCCCCGGGCGGACAATGAGCAGTTCTTC
CASSPRADNEQFF
>once|.|TRBJ2-3|TRBV2
TGTGCCAGCAGTGGAGGGGGGGGAAGCACAGATACGCAGTATTTT
CASSGGGGSTDTQYF
>.|.|TRBJ2-7|TRBV29-1
TGCAGCGCTCGGGACACTACCGACGGTAGGCAGTACTTC
CSARDTTDGRQYF
>.|.|TRBJ2-1|TRBV18
TGTGCCAGCTCACCACCCAGTAACTACAATGAGCAGTTCTTC
CASSPPSNYNEQFF
>.|TRBD2|TRBJ2-5|TRBV5-4
TGTGCCAGCAGCCTGATAGCGGGGGTCTCCCAAGAGACCCAGTACTTC
CASSLIAGVSQETQYF
>once|TRBD1|TRBJ1-1|TRBV13
TGTGCCAGCAGCCAGGGGACAGGGAACACTGAAGCTTTCTTT
CASSQGTGNTEAFF
>.|.|TRBJ2-3|TRBV6-1
TGTGCCAGCACTGTATGGGGGCAAAGCACAGATACGCAGTATTTT
CASTVWGQSTDTQYF
>.|.|TRBJ2-1|TRBV28
TGTGCCAGCAGTTTAAGTGCGGGCTACGGCAATGAGCAGTTCTTC
CASSLSAGYGNEQFF
>.|.|TRBJ1-5|TRBV4-2
TGTGCCAGCAGCCAAGATGGGGGTAGCAATCAGCCCCAGCATTTT
CASSQDGGSNQPQHF
>.|TRBD1|TRBJ2-1|TRBV5-6
TGTGCCAGCAGCTTGGACTGGACAGGGTACAATGAGCAGTTCTTC
CASSLDWTGYNEQFF
>.|.|TRBJ1-1|TRBV5-1
TGCGCCAGCAGTCTGGTGGGAGGGGACAACACTGAAGCTTTCTTT
CASSLVGGDNTEAFF
>few|.|TRBJ2-7|TRBV5-4
TGTGCCAGCAGCTTGTATCGCCAAGGAAGCTACGAGCAGTACTTC
CASSLYRQGSYEQYF
>.|.|TRBJ2-7|TRBV4-1
TGCGCCAGCAGCCAAGCCCCCGGACAGACCTACGAGCAGTACTTC
CASSQAPGQTYEQYF
>.|.|TRBJ1-1|TRBV5-1
TGCGCCAGCAGCTTGGATCCCGCGAACACTGAAGCTTTCTTT
CASSLDPANTEAFF
>.|.|TRBJ2-3|TRBV29-1
TGCAGCGTTGTTGCGGGCAGGGATACGCAGTATTTT
CSVVAGRDTQYF
>few|TRBD1|TRBJ1-1|TRBV6-1
TGTGCCAGCAGAGTGGGGACAGGGAGTGAAGCTTTCTTT
CASRVGTGSEAFF
>.|.|TRBJ1-5|TRBV15
TGTGCCACCAGCAGAGATCTGACCCGGGGGAATCAGCCCCAGCATTTT
CATSRDLTRGNQPQHF
>.|.|TRBJ2-5|TRBV7-2
TGTGCCAGCAGCTTAGTCGGGGGCGAGACCCAGTACTTC
CASSLVGGETQYF
>.|.|TRBJ1-1|TRBV6-5
TGTGCCAGCAGTTCACAGCTAACTGAAGCTTTCTTT
CASSSQLTEAFF
>.|TRBD1|TRBJ1-3|TRBV5-4
TGTGCCAGCAGCCTTAGGACAGGGACTGGAAACACCATATATTTT
CASSLRTGTGNTIYF
>.|TRBD1|TRBJ1-2|TRBV25-1
TGTGCCAGCAGTAGGGGGCATGGCTACACCTTC
CASSRGHGYTF
>once|.|TRBJ1-1|TRBV10-2
TGCGCCAGCAGTGAGGGTCAGGGCACTGAAGCTTTCTTT
CASSEGQGTEAFF
>.|.|TRBJ2-3|TRBV9
TGTGCCAGCAGCCCTCGCCTCGGGGCGGGAGATACGCAGTATTTT
CASSPRLGAGDTQYF